The sequence of this T cell receptor beta chain was determined in a study of human thymus T cells. Corrective heart surgery yielded resections, and these provided the thymus tissue. Donors were healthy Finnish infants having corrective surgery for congenital heart defects. Regarding the study as a whole: V and J gene usage appeared biased in thymic and blood repertoires. Unrelated individuals reportedly shared highly overlapping thymic TCR repertoires.

Libraries were prepared by immunoSEQ multiplex PCR; TCRdb keeps only in-frame clonotypes and omits some of them. The sample lists under 95,000 clones, 90% to 95% occurring once. To note about this clone: The antigen remains undetermined.

V gave up 6 bases and J gave up 5 bases, with 16 bases separating them. The CDR3 is 13 amino acids. Per germline, CDR1 SQVTM and CDR2 ANQGSEA. The TCR comes from a girl in the first two years of life with a congenital heart defect but otherwise immunologically healthy. The chain uses TRBV29-1 and TRBJ1-1; D is undetermined. The sample consisted of thymus tissue. The CDR3 DNA follows: TGCAGCGTCATGTTAGGCCGGGGAACTGAAGCTTTCTTT. Translation gives CSVMLGRGTEAFF.